One TCR beta chain is described in this entry. The CDR3 covers 15 residues. Germline V CDR1 and CDR2: PRHDT, FYEKMQ (reference sequence). V was pared by 6 bases and J by 5 bases, with 12 bases of the junction left unmatched. Only in-frame clones appear in the TCRdb table, and some are missing; sequencing was by immunoSEQ multiplex PCR. The sample contains around 130,000 clones, around 86% of which appear only once. This sample is part of a study of blood T cell repertoires in COVID-19. Material for sequencing was PBMCs or T cells enriched from blood (not recorded which). The chain links TRBV13 to TRBJ2-7, with TRBD1 identical over 8 bases. The clonotype was recovered from a man younger than 40 who had recovered from COVID-19. CDR3 residues: CASSPEGTGIDEQYF. CDR3 bases: TGTGCCAGCAGTCCAGAGGGGACAGGAATTGACGAGCAGTACTTC.